The next 6 T cell receptor beta chains were all read from a single sample in a study of cytomegalovirus exposure and HLA in healthy donors. PCR involved 60 Vbeta and 13 Jbeta primers. Clones were read by immunoSEQ multiplex PCR, and TCRdb kept only the in-frame ones, dropping some. The sample contains approximately 70,000 clones, more than 60% of which appear only once. The specimen sequenced was PBMCs. These receptors originate from a male donor in good health and CMV-seropositive.

The chain carries TRBV6-5 and TRBJ1-5; D ambiguous. Germline V gives CDR1 MNHEY, CDR2 SVGAGI. The CDR3 has 12 residues. Trimming shortened V by 5 bases and J by 7 bases, and 9 bases separated the two germline ends. The CDR3 loop is CASSEGDQPQHF. The CDR3 nucleotides read TGTGCCAGCAGTGAGGGAGACCAGCCCCAGCATTTT.

V gene TRBV9 combines with J gene TRBJ2-5; 7 bases match TRBD2. The CDR3 is made up of 14 amino acids. Germline V gene sequence: CDR1 SGDLS, CDR2 YYNGEE. J gave up 4 bases and V 4 bases, and 7 bases lay outside the gene matches. CDR3: CASSTGLQRETQYF. As DNA, the CDR3 is TGTGCCAGCAGCACGGGACTACAAAGAGAGACCCAGTACTTC.

The chain uses TRBV30 and TRBJ2-7; D gene unclear. The germline gives CDR1 GTSNPN, CDR2 SVGIG (reference sequence). V gave up 5 bases and J gave up 5 bases, with 10 bases separating them. The CDR3 extends over 11 amino acids. In DNA, the CDR3 is TGTGCCTGGTCGCGAGCCCACGAGCAGTACTTC. It encodes CAWSRAHEQYF.

V usage is TRBV5-8 and J usage is TRBJ1-2; the D gene is possibly TRBD1 (6 bases). Deletions cut 1 base from V and 3 bases from J, with 10 bases between. The CDR3 loop spans 14 amino acids. The germline CDR1 and CDR2 sequences are SGHTS and YDEGEE. The CDR3 nucleotides are TGTGCCAGCAGCTTGTTCTACAGGGACTATGGCTACACCTTC. Protein product: CASSLFYRDYGYTF.

The chain employs TRBV6-6 and TRBJ1-2; no clear D. The germline V gene encodes CDR1 MNHNY and CDR2 SVGAGI (reference sequence). Trimming took 7 bases from V and 8 from J, leaving 17 bases between them. This CDR3 is built from 13 residues. The CDR3 loop is CASTPVGLNGYTF. The DNA of the CDR3 is TGTGCCAGCACCCCCGTGGGCCTAAACGGCTACACCTTC.

The J gene is TRBJ2-1, the V gene TRBV7-3; 8 bases map to TRBD2. Looked up from germline, CDR1 is SGHTA and CDR2 is FQGTGA. Trimming cost V 5 bases and J 4 bases; bases outside gene matches: 7. CDR3 length equals 15 residues. The CDR3 protein is CASSPVTGGYNEQFF. Written as DNA, the CDR3 is TGTGCCAGCAGCCCCGTGACGGGAGGGTACAATGAGCAGTTCTTC. Full variable domain (outside the CDR3, taken from reference TRBV7-3 and TRBJ2-1): GAGVSQTPSNKVTEKGKYVELRCDPISGHTALYWYRQSLGQGPEFLIYFQGTGAADDSGLPNDRFFAVRPEGSVSTLKIQRTERGDSAVYLCASSPVTGGYNEQFFGPGTRLTVL.